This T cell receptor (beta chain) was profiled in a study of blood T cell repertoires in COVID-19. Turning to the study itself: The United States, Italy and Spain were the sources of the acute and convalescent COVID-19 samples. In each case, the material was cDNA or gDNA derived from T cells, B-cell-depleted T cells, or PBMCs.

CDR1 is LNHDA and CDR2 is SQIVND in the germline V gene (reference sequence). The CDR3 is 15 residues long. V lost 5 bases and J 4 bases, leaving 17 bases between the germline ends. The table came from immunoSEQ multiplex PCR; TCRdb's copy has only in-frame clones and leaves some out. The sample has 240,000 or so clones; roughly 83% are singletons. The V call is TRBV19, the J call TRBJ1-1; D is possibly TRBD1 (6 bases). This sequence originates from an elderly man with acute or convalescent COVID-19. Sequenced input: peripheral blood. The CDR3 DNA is TGTGCCAGTAGTTCCGGGGCCGGGACAACCACTGAAGCTTTCTTT. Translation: CASSSGAGTTTEAFF. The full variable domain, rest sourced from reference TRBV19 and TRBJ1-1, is DGGITQSPKYLFRKEGQNVTLSCEQNLNHDAMYWYRQDPGQGLRLIYYSQIVNDFQKGDIAEGYSVSREKKESFPLTVTSAQKNPTAFYLCASSSGAGTTTEAFFGQGTRLTVV.